A single sample is the source of the 8 T cell receptor beta chains below, sequenced in a study of blood T cell repertoires in COVID-19. The assay was immunoSEQ multiplex PCR, and TCRdb's table has in-frame clones only and misses some. The sample lists about 45,000 clones, 69% occurring once. Sequencing was done on a sample of peripheral blood. These receptors all come from a man of 80 years or more with acute or convalescent COVID-19.

V and J are TRBV5-1 and TRBJ1-2, with TRBD1 as a possible D gene (5 bases). V shed 1 base and J shed 6 bases, with 19 bases lying between them. The CDR3 sequence is 16 residues long. Germline V lookup: CDR1 SGHRS, CDR2 YFSETQ. The CDR3 DNA sequence: TGCGCCAGCAGCTTGTTGTCCCTACAGGATCGGGATGGCTACACCTTC. This encodes CASSLLSLQDRDGYTF.

The CDR3 DNA reads TGTGCCAGCAGTGAAACTAGGTTAAACGAGCAGTACTTC. Its translation is CASSETRLNEQYF. The chain joins TRBV6-1 to TRBJ2-7; D is perhaps TRBD2 (5 bases). The CDR3 is made up of 13 amino acids. Germline V gene lookup returns CDR1 MNHNS and CDR2 SASEGT. V shed 2 bases and J shed 5 bases, with 10 bases lying between them.

This chain links TRBV19 with TRBJ2-5; D might be TRBD1 (6 bases). Trimming removed 4 bases from V and 4 bases from J, with 16 bases in between. Germline loops: CDR1 LNHDA, CDR2 SQIVND (reference sequence). The CDR3 totals 15 residues. The CDR3 DNA reads TGTGCCAGTAGTACCCAACAGGGTGCGGGAGAGACCCAGTACTTC. Its translation: CASSTQQGAGETQYF. Based on the CDR3 plus reference TRBV19 and TRBJ2-5, the full variable domain is DGGITQSPKYLFRKEGQNVTLSCEQNLNHDAMYWYRQDPGQGLRLIYYSQIVNDFQKGDIAEGYSVSREKKESFPLTVTSAQKNPTAFYLCASSTQQGAGETQYFGPGTRLLVL.

This clone was seen a single time. This CDR3 is CASSYRGLAGDEQYF. CDR3 nucleotide sequence: TGTGCCAGCAGTTACCGGGGACTAGCGGGAGACGAGCAGTACTTC. The V and J genes are TRBV6-5 and TRBJ2-7; 14 nucleotides match TRBD2. The CDR3 is 15 amino acids. Losses at the gene ends were 2 bases for V and 5 bases for J; bases not matched to a gene: 2. CDR1 and CDR2 (germline): MNHEY, SVGAGI.

The table lists this clone with a count of one. The chain combines TRBV19 with TRBJ1-2, with 7 bases that match TRBD1. Germline V gives CDR1 LNHDA, CDR2 SQIVND (reference sequence). This CDR3 region has 13 residues. J gave up 6 bases and V 4 bases, and 5 bases lay outside the gene matches. The CDR3 here is CASSTTGLNGYTF. The DNA of the CDR3 is TGTGCCAGTAGTACGACAGGGCTTAATGGCTACACCTTC.

V and J are TRBV10-3 and TRBJ2-1, with TRBD2 matching over 9 bases. V gave up 3 bases and J gave up 8 bases; unmatched junction bases: 8. Germline V gives CDR1 ENHRY, CDR2 SYGVKD. The CDR3 runs 15 residues. Here the CDR3 reads CAISDAQRGADEQFF. CDR3 DNA sequence: TGTGCCATCAGTGATGCCCAGCGGGGGGCCGATGAGCAGTTCTTC.

The J gene is TRBJ1-2, the V gene TRBV11-2; unclear D gene. This CDR3 comprises 14 residues. Germline V CDR1 and CDR2: SGHAT, FQNNGV. V dropped 6 bases and J dropped 4 bases, with 15 bases sitting between them. CDR3 sequence reads: CASSPSRGSYGYTF. CDR3 bases: TGTGCCAGCAGTCCCTCCCGAGGCTCCTATGGCTACACCTTC. Variable domain in full (rest from reference TRBV11-2 and TRBJ1-2): EAGVAQSPRYKIIEKRQSVAFWCNPISGHATLYWYQQILGQGPKLLIQFQNNGVVDDSQLPKDRFSAERLKGVDSTLKIQPAKLEDSAVYLCASSPSRGSYGYTFGSGTRLTVV.

The gene calls are TRBV6-6 and TRBJ1-5; 8 nucleotides match TRBD1. The germline V gene encodes CDR1 MNHNY and CDR2 SVGAGI (reference sequence). The CDR3 length is 14 residues. The V gene end was trimmed by 10 bases and the J gene end by 2 bases; junction bases not matched to a gene: 7. CDR3 protein: CATLGQGGNQPQHF. The CDR3 nucleotides read TGTGCCACCTTAGGACAGGGAGGCAATCAGCCCCAGCATTTT.